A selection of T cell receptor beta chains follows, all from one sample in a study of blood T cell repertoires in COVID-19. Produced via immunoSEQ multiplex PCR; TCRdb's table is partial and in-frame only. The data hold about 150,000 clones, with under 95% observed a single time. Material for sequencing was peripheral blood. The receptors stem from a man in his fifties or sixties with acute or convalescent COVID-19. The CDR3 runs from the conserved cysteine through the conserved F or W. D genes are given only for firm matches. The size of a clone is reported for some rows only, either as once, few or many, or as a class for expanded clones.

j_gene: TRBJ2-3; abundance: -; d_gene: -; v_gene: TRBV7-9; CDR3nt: TGTGCCAGCAGCTTGGCTGGGAGAAGAGATACGCAGTATTTT; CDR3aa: CASSLAGRRDTQYF
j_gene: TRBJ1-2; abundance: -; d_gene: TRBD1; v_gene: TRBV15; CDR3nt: TGTGCCACCAGCAGAGACCGGGACAGGGGGTATGGTGGCTACACCTTC; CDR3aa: CATSRDRDRGYGGYTF
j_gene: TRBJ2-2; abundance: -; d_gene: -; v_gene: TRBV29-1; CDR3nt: TGCAGCGTTGAAGCTCCTACCGAAAGAAACACCGGGGAGCTGTTTTTT; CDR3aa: CSVEAPTERNTGELFF
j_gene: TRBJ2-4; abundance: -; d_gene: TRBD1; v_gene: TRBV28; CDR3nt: TGTGCCAGCAGTTCCCCACGGACAGGGGGCAATGGGGCCAAAAACATTCAGTACTTC; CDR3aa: CASSSPRTGGNGAKNIQYF
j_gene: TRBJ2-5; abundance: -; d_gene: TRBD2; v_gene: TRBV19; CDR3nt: TGTGCCAGTAGTTCAACGACTAGCGGGGACGCGGGAACCCAGTACTTC; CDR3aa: CASSSTTSGDAGTQYF
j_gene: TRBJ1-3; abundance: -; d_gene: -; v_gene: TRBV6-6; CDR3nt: TGTGCCAGCGGGAGCTCTGGAAACACCATATATTTT; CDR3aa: CASGSSGNTIYF
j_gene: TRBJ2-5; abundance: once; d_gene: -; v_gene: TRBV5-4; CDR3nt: TGTGCCAGCAGCTTGTGGGCAGAGACCCAGTACTTC; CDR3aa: CASSLWAETQYF
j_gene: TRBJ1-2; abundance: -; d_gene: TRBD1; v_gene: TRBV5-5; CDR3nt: TGTGCCAGCAGCGGACAGGGGAGGGTCTATGGCTACACCTTC; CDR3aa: CASSGQGRVYGYTF
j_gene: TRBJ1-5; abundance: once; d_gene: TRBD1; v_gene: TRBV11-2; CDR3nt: TGTGCCAGCAGCCTGACAGGGGCCCAGCCCCAGCATTTT; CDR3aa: CASSLTGAQPQHF
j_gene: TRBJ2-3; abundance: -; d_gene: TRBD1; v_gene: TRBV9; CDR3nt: TGTGCCAGCAGCGGATGGACAGGGGGCGAGGTAGATACGCAGTATTTT; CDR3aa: CASSGWTGGEVDTQYF
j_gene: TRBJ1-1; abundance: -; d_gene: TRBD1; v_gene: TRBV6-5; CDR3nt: TGTGCCAGCACTCTATCCAGGACAGGGAACACTGAAGCTTTCTTT; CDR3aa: CASTLSRTGNTEAFF
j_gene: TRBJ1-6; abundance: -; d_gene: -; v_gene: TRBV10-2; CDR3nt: TGCGCCAGCAGTGACAGGGTCAATTCACCCCTCCACTTT; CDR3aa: CASSDRVNSPLHF
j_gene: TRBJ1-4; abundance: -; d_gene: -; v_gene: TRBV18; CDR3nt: TGTGCCAGCTCCAAGAGTGCAACTAATGAAAAACTGTTTTTT; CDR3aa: CASSKSATNEKLFF
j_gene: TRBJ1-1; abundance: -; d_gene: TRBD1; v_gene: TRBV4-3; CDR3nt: TGCGCCAGCAGCCAAGACCGAGGACAGGCCCAAGCTTTCTTT; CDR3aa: CASSQDRGQAQAFF
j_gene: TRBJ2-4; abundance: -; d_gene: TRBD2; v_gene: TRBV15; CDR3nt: TGTGCCACCAGTAGCGGGGGGGTAAACATTCAGTACTTC; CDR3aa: CATSSGGVNIQYF
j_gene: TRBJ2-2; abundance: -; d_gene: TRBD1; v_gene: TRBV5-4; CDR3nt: TGTGCCAGCAGCCCCTCGACAGGGCGAACCGGGGAGCTGTTTTTT; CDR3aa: CASSPSTGRTGELFF
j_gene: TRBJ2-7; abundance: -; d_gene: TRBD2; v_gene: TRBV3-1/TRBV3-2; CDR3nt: TGTGCCAGCAGCCAAGTGGGCACTAGCGTGTCCTACGAGCAGTACTTC; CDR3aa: CASSQVGTSVSYEQYF
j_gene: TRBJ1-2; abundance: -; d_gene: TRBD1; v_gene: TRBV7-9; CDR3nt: TGTGCCAGCAGCTTAGCGCAGGGGGCCAACTATGGCTACACCTTC; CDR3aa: CASSLAQGANYGYTF
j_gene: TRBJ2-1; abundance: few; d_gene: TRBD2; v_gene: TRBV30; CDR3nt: TGTGCCTACTCTAGCGGGAGTAATAATGAGCAGTTCTTC; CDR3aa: CAYSSGSNNEQFF
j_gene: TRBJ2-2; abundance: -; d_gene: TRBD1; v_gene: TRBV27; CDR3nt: TGTGCCAGCAGTTTAGTCAAGGGACAGGGGAACACCGGGGAGCTGTTTTTT; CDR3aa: CASSLVKGQGNTGELFF
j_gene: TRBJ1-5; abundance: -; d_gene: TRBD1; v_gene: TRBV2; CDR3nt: TGTGCCAGCTCCGAAACCGGGACAGAGATCAATCAGCCCCAGCATTTT; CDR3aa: CASSETGTEINQPQHF
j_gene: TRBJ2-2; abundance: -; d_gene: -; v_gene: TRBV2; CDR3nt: TGTGCCAGCAGTTTGAGGGAAAGAACCGGGGAGCTGTTTTTT; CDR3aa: CASSLRERTGELFF
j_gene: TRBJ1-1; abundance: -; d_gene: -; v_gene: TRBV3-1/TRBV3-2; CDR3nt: TGTGCCAGCAGCCCCTTTGAGGTTGAAGCTTTCTTT; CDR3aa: CASSPFEVEAFF
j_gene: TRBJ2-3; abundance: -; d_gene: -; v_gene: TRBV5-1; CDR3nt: TGCGCCAGCAACCCGGCGCAGGGCACAGATACGCAGTATTTT; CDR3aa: CASNPAQGTDTQYF
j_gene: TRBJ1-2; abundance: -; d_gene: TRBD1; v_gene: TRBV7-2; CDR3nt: TGTGCCAGCAGCCCCCGGACAGGGGGTGGTGGCTACACCTTC; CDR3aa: CASSPRTGGGGYTF
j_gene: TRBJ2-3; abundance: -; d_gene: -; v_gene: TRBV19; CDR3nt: TGTGCCAGTAGTCCTAGTTTATCCACAGATACGCAGTATTTT; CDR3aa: CASSPSLSTDTQYF
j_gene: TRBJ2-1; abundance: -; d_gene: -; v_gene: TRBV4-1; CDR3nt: TGCGCCAGCAGCCAAGACTTCCCTGAGCAGTTCTTC; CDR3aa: CASSQDFPEQFF
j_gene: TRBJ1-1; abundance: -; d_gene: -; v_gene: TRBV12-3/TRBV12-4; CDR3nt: TGTGCCAGCAGTTGGGGGGGGACTGAAGCTTTCTTT; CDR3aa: CASSWGGTEAFF